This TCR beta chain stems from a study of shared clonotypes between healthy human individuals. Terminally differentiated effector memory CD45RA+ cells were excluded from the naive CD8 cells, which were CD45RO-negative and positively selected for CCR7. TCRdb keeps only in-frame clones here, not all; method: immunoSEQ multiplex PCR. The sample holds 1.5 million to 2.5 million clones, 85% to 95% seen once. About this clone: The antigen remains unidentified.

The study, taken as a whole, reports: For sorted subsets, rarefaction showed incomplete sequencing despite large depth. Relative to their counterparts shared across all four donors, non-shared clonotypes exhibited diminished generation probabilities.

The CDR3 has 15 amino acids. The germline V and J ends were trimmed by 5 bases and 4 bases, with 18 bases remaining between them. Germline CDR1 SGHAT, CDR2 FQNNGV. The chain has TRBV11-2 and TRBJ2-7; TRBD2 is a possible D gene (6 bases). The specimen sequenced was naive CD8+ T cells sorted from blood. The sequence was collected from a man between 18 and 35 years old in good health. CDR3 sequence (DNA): TGTGCCAGCAGCGTAGTGGGGGAGGACGGTTACGAGCAGTACTTC. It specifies CASSVVGEDGYEQYF.